This T cell receptor (beta chain) was retrieved from a study of blood T cells in healthy people across ages. In germline, CDR1 is MNHEY, CDR2 SVGEGT. Trimming stripped 10 bases from V and 8 bases from J, with 15 bases between. The CDR3 is 13 amino acids. For the second PCR, which ran for about 6 to 11 cycles, a sample-barcoded 5' primer and a J-beta primer mix were used. Via MiXCR, TCRdb re-called the 5' RACE reads, giving one row per CDR3 protein. The sample yields 1,300,000 or so distinct CDR3 sequences, around 59% seen once. The sequence was obtained from a man younger than 30 in good health. The sample consisted of blood. This chain uses TRBV6-2 or TRBV6-3 with TRBJ1-6; TRBD1 might be the D (5 bases). CDR3 sequence (DNA): TGTGCCACTACCGGACAAGGGCATTCACCCCTCCACTTT. Protein: CATTGQGHSPLHF.